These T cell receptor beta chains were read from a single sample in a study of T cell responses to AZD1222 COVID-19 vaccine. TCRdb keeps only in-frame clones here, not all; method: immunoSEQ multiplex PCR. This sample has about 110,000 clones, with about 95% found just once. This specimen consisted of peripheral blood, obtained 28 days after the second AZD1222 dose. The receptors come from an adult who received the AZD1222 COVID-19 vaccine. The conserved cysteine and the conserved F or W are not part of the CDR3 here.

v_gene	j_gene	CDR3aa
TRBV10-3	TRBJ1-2	AIRGTYGYT
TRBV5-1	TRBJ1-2	ASSSEVAGPYGYT
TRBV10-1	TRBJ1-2	ASSENRRYGYT
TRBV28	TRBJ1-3	ASSFGSITGNTIY
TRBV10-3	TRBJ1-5	AISESISRGNQPQH
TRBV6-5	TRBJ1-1	VALGLDTEAF
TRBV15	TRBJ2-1	ATSGYNEQF
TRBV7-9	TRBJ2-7	ASSPDRGIPYEQY
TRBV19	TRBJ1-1	ASSIPGGAGEAF
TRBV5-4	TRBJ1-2	ASTIVEGYGYT
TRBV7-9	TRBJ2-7	ASSDPGLAYEQY
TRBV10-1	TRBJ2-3	ASSPRLAGGPDTQY
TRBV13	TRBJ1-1	ASSLASTEAF
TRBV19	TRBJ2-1	ASSSGGSNNEQF